These T cell receptor beta chains were read from a single sample in a study of T cell responses to AZD1222 COVID-19 vaccine. Repertoires were generated with immunoSEQ multiplex PCR, while TCRdb's copy carries only in-frame clones and drops some. Among fewer than 150,000 clones listed, 93% were seen once. Source: peripheral blood, taken on day 0 of AZD1222 vaccination. These TCRs come from an adult in good health. CDR3s include the opening cysteine and the closing phenylalanine or tryptophan. A D gene is named only where the DNA matches it firmly. The listing skips clone size in some rows; elsewhere it reads once, few, many or a size class.

d_call: -
v_call: TRBV11-2
j_call: TRBJ2-7
clone_size: -
cdr3_nt: TGTGCCAGCAACCAAAGTCCTACCCTGGGCTACGAGCAGTACTTC
cdr3_aa: CASNQSPTLGYEQYF

d_call: -
v_call: TRBV7-2
j_call: TRBJ2-7
clone_size: few
cdr3_nt: TGTGCCAGCAGCTTAGCGGACCTCTACGAGCAGTACTTC
cdr3_aa: CASSLADLYEQYF

d_call: -
v_call: TRBV7-9
j_call: TRBJ2-2
clone_size: -
cdr3_nt: TGTGCCAGCAAACTACCGGGGACCTTCAACACCGGGGAGCTGTTTTTT
cdr3_aa: CASKLPGTFNTGELFF

d_call: TRBD1
v_call: TRBV6-5
j_call: TRBJ1-5
clone_size: -
cdr3_nt: TGTGCCAGCAGTAGAGACAGGGGGTTTAATCAGCCCCAGCATTTT
cdr3_aa: CASSRDRGFNQPQHF

d_call: TRBD1
v_call: TRBV19
j_call: TRBJ2-3
clone_size: -
cdr3_nt: TGTGCCAGTATCGCCACAGGGGATTCCACAGATACGCAGTATTTT
cdr3_aa: CASIATGDSTDTQYF

d_call: -
v_call: TRBV14
j_call: TRBJ2-2
clone_size: -
cdr3_nt: TGTGCCAGCAGCCGCCCAGGGATCGGGGAGCTGTTTTTT
cdr3_aa: CASSRPGIGELFF

d_call: -
v_call: TRBV11-2
j_call: TRBJ1-3
clone_size: -
cdr3_nt: TGTGCCAGCAGCTTATCGGGGATCTCTGGAAACACCATATATTTT
cdr3_aa: CASSLSGISGNTIYF

d_call: -
v_call: TRBV19
j_call: TRBJ1-2
clone_size: -
cdr3_nt: TGTGCCAGTAGTATGTTTGGGACGAACGGTAACTATGGCTACACCTTC
cdr3_aa: CASSMFGTNGNYGYTF

d_call: -
v_call: TRBV27
j_call: TRBJ2-7
clone_size: -
cdr3_nt: TGTGCCAGCACCCCGACCGGGACAACGTACGAGCAGTACTTC
cdr3_aa: CASTPTGTTYEQYF

d_call: -
v_call: TRBV7-3
j_call: TRBJ2-7
clone_size: -
cdr3_nt: TGTGCCAGCAGCTCCGGGTCGTCTTACGAGCAGTGCTTC
cdr3_aa: CASSSGSSYEQCF

d_call: -
v_call: TRBV5-4
j_call: TRBJ1-1
clone_size: -
cdr3_nt: TGTGCCAGCAGCTTGTGGCGGACTGAAGCTTTCTTT
cdr3_aa: CASSLWRTEAFF

d_call: TRBD2
v_call: TRBV28
j_call: TRBJ2-5
clone_size: -
cdr3_nt: TGTGCCAGCAGACCTAGCGGAGAGACCCAGTACTTC
cdr3_aa: CASRPSGETQYF

d_call: -
v_call: TRBV7-2
j_call: TRBJ2-3
clone_size: -
cdr3_nt: TGTGCCAGCAGTTTAACACCTCGGGACACTAGGCAGTATTTT
cdr3_aa: CASSLTPRDTRQYF

d_call: -
v_call: TRBV4-2
j_call: TRBJ1-6
clone_size: -
cdr3_nt: TGTGCCAGCAGCCAAGATGGGGTCGGGGGGGACGACTCACCCCTCCACTTT
cdr3_aa: CASSQDGVGGDDSPLHF

d_call: TRBD1
v_call: TRBV3-1/TRBV3-2
j_call: TRBJ1-3
clone_size: -
cdr3_nt: TGTGCCAGCAGCCAAGCAGGGACAGGGGGAAACACCATATATTTT
cdr3_aa: CASSQAGTGGNTIYF

d_call: -
v_call: TRBV14
j_call: TRBJ2-2
clone_size: -
cdr3_nt: TGTGCCAGCAGCCAACTAAGGCCCCAGAACACCGGGGAGCTGTTTTTT
cdr3_aa: CASSQLRPQNTGELFF

d_call: -
v_call: TRBV28
j_call: TRBJ1-6
clone_size: -
cdr3_nt: TGTGCCAGCCGCCTCAGGAATTCACCCCTCCACTTT
cdr3_aa: CASRLRNSPLHF

d_call: TRBD1
v_call: TRBV7-9
j_call: TRBJ1-1
clone_size: -
cdr3_nt: TGTGCCAGCAGCTTAGTCGGGACAGGGGCCACTGAAGCTTTCTTT
cdr3_aa: CASSLVGTGATEAFF

d_call: -
v_call: TRBV6-5
j_call: TRBJ1-5
clone_size: -
cdr3_nt: TGTGCCAGCAGTCCCCGGGGACGGGATCAGCCCCAGCATTTT
cdr3_aa: CASSPRGRDQPQHF

d_call: TRBD1
v_call: TRBV6-1
j_call: TRBJ2-6
clone_size: -
cdr3_nt: TGTGCCAGCAGTGACAAGACAGGGATTGTGACTGGGGCCAACGTCCTGACTTTC
cdr3_aa: CASSDKTGIVTGANVLTF

d_call: -
v_call: TRBV6-5
j_call: TRBJ2-2
clone_size: -
cdr3_nt: TGTGCCAGCAGTTGGACCAGTAACACCGGGGAGCTGTTTTTT
cdr3_aa: CASSWTSNTGELFF

d_call: -
v_call: TRBV19
j_call: TRBJ1-1
clone_size: -
cdr3_nt: TGTGCCAGTGGGGGGGTGGTAACTGAAGCTTTCTTT
cdr3_aa: CASGGVVTEAFF

d_call: TRBD1
v_call: TRBV15
j_call: TRBJ1-2
clone_size: -
cdr3_nt: TGTGCCACCAGCAGAGATCTCAGGACAGGGGGCAGGAACTATGGCTACACCTTC
cdr3_aa: CATSRDLRTGGRNYGYTF